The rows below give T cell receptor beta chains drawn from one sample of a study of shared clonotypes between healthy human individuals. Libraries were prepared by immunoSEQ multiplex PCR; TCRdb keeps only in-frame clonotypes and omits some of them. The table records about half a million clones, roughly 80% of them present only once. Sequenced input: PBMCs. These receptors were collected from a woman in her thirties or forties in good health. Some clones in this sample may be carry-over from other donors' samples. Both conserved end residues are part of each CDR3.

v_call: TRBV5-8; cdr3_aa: CASSLGTGGTDTQYF
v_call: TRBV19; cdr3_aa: CATKGGGYNEQFF
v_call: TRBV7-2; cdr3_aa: CASSLGRLAGVPTQYF
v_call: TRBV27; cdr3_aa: CASSPSETIGSPFSYEQYF
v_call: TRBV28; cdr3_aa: CASSIITGGAVQYF
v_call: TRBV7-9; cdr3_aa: CASSLDGPYEQYF
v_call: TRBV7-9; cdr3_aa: CASSLDQGSTEAFF
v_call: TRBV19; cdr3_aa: CASSIDDYEQYF
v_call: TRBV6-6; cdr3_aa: CASSFGGPEGFF
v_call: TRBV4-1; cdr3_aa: CASSQSPNREDEQYF
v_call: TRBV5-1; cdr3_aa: CASSWTLAGGAYEQYF
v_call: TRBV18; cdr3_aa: CASSAGTGTEKLFF
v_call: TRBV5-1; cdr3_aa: CASSLAPSGGTQYF
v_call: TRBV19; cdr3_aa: CASSIGQTTGELFF
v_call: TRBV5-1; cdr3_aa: CASSLGQGQLSGNTIYF
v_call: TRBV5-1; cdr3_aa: CASSPPNRETQYF
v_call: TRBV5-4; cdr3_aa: CASSLGKKLYGYTF
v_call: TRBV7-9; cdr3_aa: CASSLRAGRNTEAFF
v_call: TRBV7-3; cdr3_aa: CASSEPGLASYNEQFF
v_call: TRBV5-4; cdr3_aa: CASSPAAGRSVNEQFF
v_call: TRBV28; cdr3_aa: CASRQPNQPQHF
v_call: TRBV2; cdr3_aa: CASKPMDNSYEQYF
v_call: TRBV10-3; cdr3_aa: CAISGGGPNSNQPQHF
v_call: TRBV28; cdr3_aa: CASSPPPGSYEQYF
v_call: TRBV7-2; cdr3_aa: CASSQDWGVEQYF
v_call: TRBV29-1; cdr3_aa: CSVPGDTSYNEQFF
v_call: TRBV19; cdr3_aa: CATSPSPKLGYGYTF
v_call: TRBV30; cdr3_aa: CALSNGPANQPQHF
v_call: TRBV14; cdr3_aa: CASSRRQGGEKLFF